The rows below give T cell receptor beta chains drawn from one sample of a study of radiotherapy plus CTLA-4 blockade in lung cancer. Repertoires were generated with immunoSEQ multiplex PCR, while TCRdb's copy carries only in-frame clones and drops some. The repertoire holds tens of thousands of clones, with 60% to 80% as singletons. Source: peripheral blood, taken from a patient treated with radiotherapy plus ipilimumab. All receptors come from a human donor with non-small cell lung cancer who had stable disease on radiotherapy plus ipilimumab. CDR3s include the opening cysteine and the closing phenylalanine or tryptophan. D genes are given only for firm matches. Some rows have no size entry. The others give once, few or many, or a class for an expanded clone.

J | D | V | size | CDR3 | DNA
TRBJ1-1 | TRBD1 | TRBV18 | once | CASSTSINLDRAEAFF | TGTGCCAGCTCAACTTCAATTAATCTGGACAGGGCTGAAGCTTTCTTT
TRBJ2-7 | - | TRBV7-9 | once | CASSLETSWVYEQYF | TGTGCCAGCAGCTTAGAGACTAGTTGGGTGTACGAGCAGTACTTC
TRBJ1-4 | - | TRBV27 | - | CASSLSGITTNEKLFF | TGTGCCAGCAGTTTGTCAGGGATTACAACTAATGAAAAACTGTTTTTT
TRBJ2-1 | TRBD1 | TRBV7-9 | - | CASSIQGNEQFF | TGTGCCAGCAGCATACAGGGGAATGAGCAGTTCTTC
TRBJ1-5 | - | TRBV1 | - | CTSSQGPRDRGSNQPQHF | TGCACCAGCAGCCAAGGTCCCCGGGACAGGGGAAGCAATCAGCCCCAGCATTTT
TRBJ2-7 | - | TRBV6-5 | - | CASSYGQGRYEQYF | TGTGCCAGCAGTTACGGGCAGGGGAGGTACGAGCAGTACTTC
TRBJ1-4 | - | TRBV7-9 | few | CASRSGDEKLFF | TGTGCCAGCAGGTCAGGGGATGAAAAACTGTTTTTT
TRBJ1-4 | TRBD1 | TRBV6-5 | - | CASSRGQGRDEKLFF | TGTGCCAGCAGTAGAGGACAGGGGCGAGATGAAAAACTGTTTTTT
TRBJ1-6 | - | TRBV10-1 | - | CASSDGGVVSPLHF | TGCGCCAGCAGTGATGGAGGGGTAGTTTCACCCCTCCACTTT
TRBJ1-6 | - | TRBV7-9 | - | CASSFTTGWNSPLHF | TGTGCCAGCAGCTTTACAACAGGGTGGAATTCACCCCTCCACTTT
TRBJ1-1 | - | TRBV30 | - | CAWRPNRVLNTEAFF | TGTGCCTGGAGGCCCAACAGGGTATTGAACACTGAAGCTTTCTTT
TRBJ1-2 | - | TRBV11-2 | - | CASSSDRNYGYTF | TGTGCCAGCAGCTCGGACAGAAACTATGGCTACACCTTC
TRBJ1-6 | - | TRBV5-1 | - | CASSPDGDTLAALHF | TGCGCCAGCAGCCCGGACGGGGACACGCTAGCAGCCCTCCACTTT
TRBJ2-5 | - | TRBV5-1 | - | CASSLALDGGEETQYF | TGCGCCAGCAGCTTGGCCTTGGATGGGGGCGAAGAGACCCAGTACTTC
TRBJ1-1 | TRBD1 | TRBV28 | - | CASSLDRVNTEAFF | TGTGCCAGCAGTTTAGACAGGGTGAACACTGAAGCTTTCTTT
TRBJ2-3 | - | TRBV6-4 | - | CASIRPFPDTQYF | TGTGCCAGCATACGACCTTTCCCAGATACGCAGTATTTT
TRBJ1-1 | - | TRBV29-1 | - | CSAHRSQRFAEAFF | TGCAGCGCCCACCGTAGTCAGAGGTTCGCTGAAGCTTTCTTT
TRBJ1-1 | - | TRBV2 | - | CASSSPGARMNTEAFF | TGTGCCAGCAGTAGTCCGGGGGCAAGGATGAACACTGAAGCTTTCTTT
TRBJ2-1 | TRBD1 | TRBV9 | - | CASSVALGQGPYNEQFF | TGTGCCAGCAGCGTAGCCCTCGGACAGGGACCCTACAATGAGCAGTTCTTC
TRBJ2-5 | TRBD2 | TRBV5-4 | - | CASSFKRGGRETQYF | TGTGCCAGCAGCTTTAAGCGGGGGGGCCGGGAGACCCAGTACTTC
TRBJ1-1 | - | TRBV30 | - | CAWRGTAEAFF | TGTGCCTGGAGGGGAACAGCAGAAGCTTTCTTT
TRBJ1-2 | - | TRBV29-1 | - | CSVDTLRANYGYTF | TGCAGCGTTGATACCTTAAGAGCTAACTATGGCTACACCTTC
TRBJ2-5 | - | TRBV2 | - | CATMPSGLQETQYF | TGTGCCACCATGCCTTCGGGTCTCCAAGAGACCCAGTACTTC
TRBJ2-3 | - | TRBV10-1 | - | CASSEDLGVPSADTQYF | TGCGCCAGCAGTGAGGACCTAGGGGTACCCAGCGCGGATACGCAGTATTTT
TRBJ1-2 | TRBD1 | TRBV28 | few | CASSLGGQFYGYTF | TGTGCCAGCAGTTTGGGGGGACAGTTCTATGGCTACACCTTC
TRBJ1-3 | - | TRBV10-3 | medium-sized | CAISEYRDSGNTIYF | TGTGCCATCAGTGAATACAGGGATTCTGGAAACACCATATATTTT
TRBJ1-1 | - | TRBV18 | - | CASSPPGGPNTEAFF | TGTGCCAGCTCACCACCGGGGGGACCGAACACTGAAGCTTTCTTT
TRBJ1-2 | - | TRBV7-3 | - | CASSLSQGPPYGYTF | TGTGCCAGCAGCTTAAGCCAGGGGCCCCCCTATGGCTACACCTTC
TRBJ1-6 | - | TRBV19 | - | CATERQDPFYNSPLHF | TGTGCCACCGAGCGACAGGACCCCTTCTATAATTCACCCCTCCACTTT
TRBJ1-1 | - | TRBV19 | few | CASSISGRGTEAFF | TGTGCCAGTAGTATATCAGGGAGGGGAACTGAAGCTTTCTTT
TRBJ2-3 | - | TRBV7-2 | - | CASSSGFSTDTQYF | TGTGCCAGCAGCTCCGGGTTCAGCACAGATACGCAGTATTTT
TRBJ1-1 | - | TRBV6-4 | - | CASKPAGANTEAFF | TGTGCCAGCAAGCCGGCAGGGGCGAACACTGAAGCTTTCTTT
TRBJ1-1 | - | TRBV5-6 | - | CASSGLGTDHRNTEAFF | TGTGCCAGCAGCGGTTTGGGAACGGACCATCGGAACACTGAAGCTTTCTTT
TRBJ1-1 | - | TRBV6-5 | - | CASSTGDTEAFF | TGTGCCAGCAGTACGGGGGATACTGAAGCTTTCTTT
TRBJ2-2 | TRBD1 | TRBV9 | - | CASSVGTGANTGELFF | TGTGCCAGCAGCGTTGGGACAGGCGCGAACACCGGGGAGCTGTTTTTT
TRBJ1-3 | TRBD1 | TRBV2 | - | CASSKDRDYRNTIYF | TGTGCCAGCAGTAAAGACAGGGATTATAGAAACACCATATATTTT
TRBJ2-5 | TRBD1 | TRBV6-1 | - | CASSPGQVNYEQYF | TGTGCCAGCAGTCCTGGACAGGTGAACTACGAACAGTACTTC
TRBJ1-1 | - | TRBV9 | - | CASSGPTGENTEAFF | TGTGCCAGCAGCGGACCCACAGGAGAGAACACTGAAGCTTTCTTT
TRBJ1-4 | - | TRBV4-1 | medium-sized | CASSPTTQRFEKLFF | TGCGCCAGCAGCCCCACAACCCAACGGTTTGAAAAACTGTTTTTT